This T cell receptor (beta chain) emerged from a study of cytomegalovirus exposure and HLA in healthy donors. Overall study findings and caveats: Trimming of TCR beta V- and J-genes showed a link, identified in a later analysis, to a missense DCLRE1C variant. V segments that were indistinguishable, TRBV6-2 and TRBV6-3 among them, were omitted from analysis. Follow-up analysis found HLA locus-dependent TCR association rates, highest for DRB1 and lowest for HLA-C.

Germline V gives CDR1 SGHRS, CDR2 YFSETQ. The CDR3 spans 15 residues. With 0 bases clipped from V and 5 bases from J, the junction kept 7 bases outside the gene matches. Primers for the PCR totalled 60 Vbeta and 13 Jbeta. Libraries were prepared by immunoSEQ multiplex PCR; TCRdb keeps only in-frame clonotypes and omits some of them. The data show roughly 140,000 clones, roughly 82% seen once. On this clone itself: The antigen remains undetermined.

Though nominally healthy at sampling, donors likely had unrecorded immune exposures. The chain joins TRBV5-1 to TRBJ2-7, with 8 bases matching TRBD2. Sequenced input: PBMCs. The clonotype originates from a man aged 25 to 40 in good health and CMV-seropositive. The CDR3 DNA reads TGCGCCAGCAGCTTGGGGACAGCGGGAGACAACGAGCAGTACTTC. This encodes CASSLGTAGDNEQYF.